This T cell receptor (beta chain) was found in a study of cytomegalovirus exposure and HLA in healthy donors. Study results and caveats: Investigators reported 150 to 200 TCR beta chains as tied to cytomegalovirus. Rarity characterized most TCR sequences, yet some public TCRs appeared in many donors.

This table comes from immunoSEQ multiplex PCR, and its TCRdb copy is limited to in-frame clones, with some not included. The data show around 150,000 clones, roughly four fifths seen once. The study drew the donors from its approximately 110-subject validation cohort, separate from the approximately 670-subject first cohort. Worth noting for this clone: Its antigen remains unknown.

Germline CDR1 reads SNHLY; CDR2 reads FYNNEI. V gave up 4 bases and J gave up 0 bases, with 7 bases separating them. The CDR3 spans 13 residues. The sequenced material came from PBMCs. The TCR sequence derives from a man aged 25 to 40 in good health and CMV-seropositive. The chain combines TRBV2 with TRBJ2-7; no definite D call. This CDR3 is CASSVPSSYEQYF. The CDR3 region has the DNA TGTGCCAGCAGTGTCCCCAGCTCCTACGAGCAGTACTTC.